The rows below give T cell receptor beta chains drawn from one sample of a study of long-term antiretroviral therapy in people with HIV. Profiling relied on immunoSEQ multiplex PCR, and the TCRdb table lists in-frame clones only, not all of them. The table has roughly 28,000 clones, 80% seen once. The specimen comprised unsorted PBMCs, sampled 0.3 years after starting antiretroviral therapy. The receptors come from a man aged 40-49 years with HIV. Each CDR3 is given with its conserved first and last residue. D genes are given only for firm matches. A clone size is listed for some rows: how often the clone was seen (once, few, many), or a class if it is expanded.

d_call clone_size j_call v_call cdr3_aa cdr3_nt
. . TRBJ1-5 TRBV5-4 CASSAGGSNQPQHF TGTGCCAGCAGCGCGGGGGGGAGCAATCAGCCCCAGCATTTT
. . TRBJ2-7 TRBV2 CASSEVGDVSYEQYF TGTGCCAGCAGTGAAGTAGGGGACGTCTCCTACGAGCAGTACTTC
TRBD1 . TRBJ1-4 TRBV7-9 CASAAQGGTNEKLFF TGTGCCAGCGCCGCCCAGGGGGGAACTAATGAAAAACTGTTTTTT
. . TRBJ2-3 TRBV5-1 CASSPGVSRDTQYF TGCGCCAGCAGCCCCGGGGTTTCGAGGGATACGCAGTATTTT
. . TRBJ1-5 TRBV7-2 CASSTGTREGQPQHF TGTGCCAGCAGCACAGGGACTAGGGAGGGTCAGCCCCAGCATTTT
TRBD1 once TRBJ1-3 TRBV15 CATSRDGSTGSGNTIYF TGTGCCACCAGCAGAGATGGGTCGACAGGGTCTGGAAACACCATATATTTT
. . TRBJ2-7 TRBV28 CASGQPIPYEQYF TGTGCCAGCGGACAACCTATCCCGTACGAGCAGTACTTC
. . TRBJ2-7 TRBV5-1 CASSLAPFEGDEQYF TGCGCCAGCAGCTTGGCACCATTCGAGGGGGACGAGCAGTACTTC
. . TRBJ2-5 TRBV27 CASSLGGHNWETQYF TGTGCCAGCAGCCTGGGCGGCCATAATTGGGAGACCCAGTACTTC
. . TRBJ1-5 TRBV6-5 CASSYGRGGNQPQHF TGTGCCAGCAGTTACGGGAGGGGCGGGAATCAGCCCCAGCATTTT
TRBD2 . TRBJ2-5 TRBV7-7 CASSLGRGGRETQYF TGTGCTAGCAGCTTGGGGCGGGGGGGCCGAGAGACCCAGTACTTC
. . TRBJ2-7 TRBV6-5 CASSYDGDGYEQYF TGTGCCAGCAGTTACGACGGGGACGGGTACGAGCAGTACTTC
. . TRBJ1-1 TRBV5-1 CASTFDRNTEAFF TGCGCCAGCACCTTCGACAGGAACACTGAAGCTTTCTTT
. . TRBJ2-1 TRBV4-3 CASSQGVNRAQEFF TGCGCCAGCAGCCAAGGCGTGAACCGGGCCCAGGAGTTCTTC
. . TRBJ1-5 TRBV2 CASRANYLSNQPQHF TGTGCCAGCAGGGCTAATTACCTGAGCAATCAGCCCCAGCATTTT
. . TRBJ1-2 TRBV28 CASSLASGAYGYTF TGTGCCAGCAGTTTGGCCTCAGGGGCGTATGGCTACACCTTC
. . TRBJ1-5 TRBV29-1 CSVGQSNQPQHF TGCAGCGTTGGACAGAGCAATCAGCCCCAGCATTTT
. . TRBJ1-1 TRBV6-6 CATSDRGRGAFF TGTGCCACCTCGGATCGGGGGCGCGGAGCTTTCTTT
. once TRBJ1-4 TRBV28 CASSEGFNEKLFF TGTGCCAGCAGTGAAGGGTTTAATGAAAAACTGTTTTTT
TRBD1 . TRBJ2-2 TRBV6-6 CASSGQGVGELFF TGTGCCAGCAGTGGACAGGGGGTCGGGGAGCTGTTTTTT
. . TRBJ1-2 TRBV28 CASSGGPSNYGYTF TGTGCCAGCAGTGGGGGTCCTTCTAACTATGGCTACACCTTC
. few TRBJ1-3 TRBV6-6 CASEGAYNSGNTIYF TGTGCCAGCGAAGGGGCTTATAACTCTGGAAACACCATATATTTT
TRBD1 . TRBJ2-1 TRBV5-1 CASSRGQGANYNEQFF TGCGCCAGCAGCCGGGGACAGGGGGCTAACTACAATGAGCAGTTCTTC
TRBD2 . TRBJ2-3 TRBV6-6 CASEGLGVDTQYF TGTGCCAGCGAGGGACTAGGGGTGGATACGCAGTATTTT
. . TRBJ2-1 TRBV7-2 CASSLGLYNEQFF TGTGCCAGCAGCTTAGGACTCTACAATGAGCAGTTCTTC
. . TRBJ2-7 TRBV27 CASSARDFLPQYF TGTGCCAGCAGTGCCCGGGACTTTCTTCCCCAGTACTTC
. . TRBJ2-2 TRBV11-2 CASSLEVGASNTGELFF TGTGCCAGCAGCTTAGAAGTGGGGGCATCGAACACCGGGGAGCTGTTTTTT